The source of this T cell receptor beta chain is a study of blood T cells in healthy people across ages. Whole-study findings and limits: Across the age range, TCR beta diversity per million T cells fell in a roughly linear way.

As concerns this clonotype: The antigen remains undetermined. Mismatch with germline at one junction end may stem from a read error.

With a J-beta primer mix and a sample-barcoded 5' primer, a second PCR ran about 7 to 11 cycles. MiXCR was run by TCRdb on the 5' RACE reads, yielding one entry per CDR3 protein. The sample yields about 840,000 distinct CDR3 sequences, 25% to 35% seen once. The CDR3 covers 13 residues. Germline V lookup: CDR1 SGHDT, CDR2 YYEEEE. The same data also contributed to another study, on T cells of mothers and their children. That report notes: The M1S primer of the second PCR added sample barcodes and 2-4 random nucleotides. Slightly higher, non-significant overlap characterized related mother-child pairs relative to unrelated pairs.

Specimen: blood. V and J are TRBV5-6 and TRBJ1-5; D uncertain. This TCR came from a woman between 35 and 50 years old in good health. The CDR3 region is CASSLAGNQPRHF. CDR3 in DNA: TGTGCCAGCAGCTTGGCCGGCAATCAGCCCCGGCATTTT.